This T cell receptor beta chain was sequenced in a study of graft-versus-host responses after intestinal transplantation. The overall study: The transplants performed in recipients were multivisceral, liver-intestinal, or isolated intestinal. Every recipient underwent anti-thymocyte globulin induction, then tacrolimus and steroids for roughly 3 years.

The CDR3 runs 13 residues. The germline V gene has CDR1 SGHAT and CDR2 FQNNGV. Trimming took 5 bases from V and 4 from J, leaving 12 bases between them. The method was immunoSEQ multiplex PCR; TCRdb's version includes in-frame clones alone and lacks a portion of them. The sample lists some 100,000 clones, 80% to 95% occurring once. The study's findings and limits: Early post-transplant HvG declines tracked with peak circulating GvH clone levels. Ileal or blood samples showed some GvH clones first, and such clones were also found in recipient marrow.

Notes on this clone: Its antigen is currently unknown. The identical CDR3 is also encoded by other nucleotide sequences in the sample.

The clonotype was recovered from a human donor who received an intestinal transplant. Sequencing used unstimulated CD8+ T cells sorted from spleen or lymph node cells, obtained before intestinal transplant. The chain links TRBV11-2 to TRBJ2-7; D is perhaps TRBD1 (5 bases). The CDR3: CASSPLQGYEQYF. CDR3 nucleotide sequence: TGTGCCAGCAGCCCACTCCAGGGTTACGAGCAGTACTTC.